This TCR beta chain was sequenced for a study of blood T cell repertoires in COVID-19. Study at large: The study drew acute and convalescent COVID-19 samples from the United States, Italy and Spain.

Germline values: CDR1 MNHEY, CDR2 SVGAGI. This CDR3 is 15 amino acids long. V was clipped by 7 bases and J by 4 bases, with 19 bases between them. The authors' processing: From reference gene primer amplification, estimates of nucleated cell counts were derived. Repertoires were generated with immunoSEQ multiplex PCR, while TCRdb's copy carries only in-frame clones and drops some. V, J and clone size reflect that table, while D and trimming were determined from the DNA. Altogether about 72,000 clones are present, 85% to 90% being singletons, with the ten largest covering roughly a tenth. The sample comprised peripheral blood. The chain carries TRBV6-5 and TRBJ1-2; D perhaps matches TRBD1 (6 bases). This receptor was identified in a man between 65 and 85 years old with active or convalescent COVID-19. CDR3 region: CASTLYLGTIYGYTF. CDR3 DNA sequence: TGTGCCAGCACCCTCTATTTGGGGACAATCTATGGCTACACCTTC.